The 29 T cell receptor beta chains given below trace back to one sample, sequenced in a study of T cells in Graves' hyperthyroidism and ophthalmopathy. It was RNA transcripts that yielded the amplified TCR beta CDR3 regions. Carried out on the TCR CDR3, a first-round RT-PCR used the HTBI primer set. One entry per CDR3 protein, called by TCRdb with MiXCR from the multiplex PCR reads. The sample carries over 200,000 distinct CDR3 sequences, about 18% recorded once. Sequences were obtained from blood. These receptors all come from a man aged 40-55 years with Graves' hyperthyroidism.

V gene TRBV30 combines with J gene TRBJ1-1; no clear D gene. Trimming removed 0 bases from V and 0 bases from J, with 5 bases in between. The CDR3 is 13 residues long. The germline gives CDR1 GTSNPN, CDR2 SVGIG (reference sequence). This CDR3 reads CAWSVILNTEAFF. The CDR3 DNA is TGTGCCTGGAGTGTAATCCTGAACACTGAAGCTTTCTTT.

This clonotype was detected only a few times. The chain is built from TRBV5-1 and TRBJ1-2; possibly TRBD1 for D (5 bases). V shed 2 bases and J shed 3 bases, with 11 bases lying between them. Germline V gene data show CDR1 as SGHRS and CDR2 as YFSETQ. The CDR3 sequence is 14 residues long. CDR3 coding DNA: TGCGCCAGCAGCTTCGAAGGGGCCCACTATGGCTACACCTTC. Translating it yields CASSFEGAHYGYTF.

In this sample, this clonotype turned up many times. V is TRBV6-2 or TRBV6-3 and J is TRBJ2-1; D is unclear. Trimming shortened V by 1 base and J by 7 bases, and 5 bases separated the two germline ends. The CDR3 has 12 amino acids. The germline V gene encodes CDR1 MNHEY and CDR2 SVGEGT. CDR3 residues: CASSYYGNEQFF. In DNA form, the CDR3 reads TGTGCCAGCAGTTACTACGGGAATGAGCAGTTCTTC.

This clonotype was detected ten times or more. The chain employs TRBV2 and TRBJ2-1, with 12 bases matching TRBD2. This CDR3 spans 14 amino acids. V shed 11 bases and J 3 bases; nucleotides not matched to a gene: 5. Germline CDR1 is SNHLY and CDR2 is FYNNEI. Here the CDR3 reads CAGKTSGGYNEQFF. CDR3 coding DNA: TGTGCCGGGAAGACTAGCGGGGGCTACAATGAGCAGTTCTTC.

The V and J genes are TRBV18 and TRBJ1-5; no clear D. Germline V CDR1 and CDR2: KGHSH, LQKENI. The CDR3 loop spans 15 amino acids. V was clipped by 6 bases and J by 2 bases, with 14 bases between them. CDR3 sequence (DNA): TGTGCCAGCTCTCTAGGACGGTCGGGCAATCAGCCCCAGCATTTT. This gives the protein CASSLGRSGNQPQHF.

This clonotype was seen only once. A much more abundant neighbour one base away suggests this may be a read error. The gene calls are TRBV7-3 and TRBJ2-6, with D hard to call. The germline gives CDR1 SGHTA, CDR2 FQGTGA. This CDR3 comprises 15 residues. The CDR3 DNA reads as TGTGCCGGCAGCCATGGGGTGACTGAGGCCAACGTCCTGACTTTC. Translation gives CAGSHGVTEANVLTF.

For this clonotype: A read error may be the cause here, since a much bigger clone is one base away. This chain uses TRBV30 with TRBJ1-1; no clear D gene. The CDR3 contains 12 residues. Germline CDR1 is GTSNPN and CDR2 is SVGIG (reference sequence). The CDR3 region has the DNA TGTGCCTCCAGGACGGGTAACACTGAAGATTTCTTT. It is translated as CASRTGNTEDFF. Based on the CDR3 plus reference TRBV30 and TRBJ1-1, the full variable domain is SQTIHQWPATLVQPVGSPLSLECTVEGTSNPNLYWYRQAAGRGLQLLFYSVGIGQISSEVPQNLSASRPQDRQFILSSKKLLLSDSGFYLCASRTGNTEDFFGQGTRLTVV.

This clonotype came up a few times. Here the CDR3 DNA reads TGTGCCAGTAGTTTCTTCGGACTAGCGGGGGCTGGGGAGCAGTTCTTC. Translated, it gives CASSFFGLAGAGEQFF. The chain joins TRBV19 to TRBJ2-1; TRBD2 agrees at 13 bases. V lost 5 bases, J lost 10 bases, and 11 bases stayed unmatched. CDR3 length: 16 amino acids. CDR1 and CDR2 (germline): LNHDA, SQIVND (reference sequence).

The chain uses TRBV7-3 and TRBJ2-3, with D possibly matching TRBD1 (7 bases). The germline V gene has CDR1 SGHTA and CDR2 FQGTGA. The CDR3 is made up of 15 amino acids. Deletions cut 6 bases from V and 0 bases from J, with 13 bases between. The CDR3 loop is CASRLQGRSTDTQYF. The CDR3 region has the DNA TGTGCCAGCAGGTTACAGGGGAGGAGCACAGATACGCAGTATTTT.

This clonotype was observed many times. This chain joins TRBV28 and TRBJ2-5; possible D gene TRBD2, 5 bases. The V end was cut by 7 bases, the J end by 1 base, with 13 bases between. This CDR3 region has 14 residues. Germline assignment: CDR1 MDHEN and CDR2 SYDVKM. In DNA, the CDR3 is TGTGCCAGCAAGGCGGGCGGACCCCAAGAGACCCAGTACTTC. Translated: CASKAGGPQETQYF.

This clonotype was seen many times. This sequence joins TRBV7-2 and TRBJ1-2; possible D gene TRBD1, 5 bases. V dropped 0 bases and J dropped 7 bases, with 15 bases sitting between them. The germline V gene encodes CDR1 SGHTA and CDR2 FQGNSA. CDR3 length equals 15 residues. CDR3 bases: TGTGCCAGCAGCTTAGCGGAGGGGACTGCAAGTGGCTACACCTTC. Amino acids: CASSLAEGTASGYTF. Using reference TRBV7-2 and TRBJ1-2 for the parts outside the CDR3, the full variable domain is GAGVSQSPSNKVTEKGKDVELRCDPISGHTALYWYRQSLGQGLEFLIYFQGNSAPDKSGLPSDRFSAERTGGSVSTLTIQRTQQEDSAVYLCASSLAEGTASGYTFGSGTRLTVV.

The chain has TRBV4-1 and TRBJ2-7, with D possibly called TRBD1 or TRBD2 (6 bases each). The germline V and J ends were trimmed by 0 bases and 6 bases, with 21 bases remaining between them. The germline CDR1 and CDR2 sequences are MGHRA and YSYEKL. CDR3 size: 17 residues. The CDR3 DNA is TGCGCCAGCAGCCAAGATCGGGGGCCCGGGCGCTTCTTCGAGCAGTACTTC. This codes for CASSQDRGPGRFFEQYF.

The gene calls are TRBV11-2 and TRBJ2-5; the D gene could be TRBD1 or TRBD2 (6 bases each). The CDR3 contains 16 residues. The V end lost 0 bases, the J end lost 4 bases, and 15 bases lay between the germline ends. CDR1 is SGHAT and CDR2 is FQNNGV in the germline V gene. The CDR3 DNA reads as TGTGCCAGCAGCTTAGATCCGGGGGCCTCCGGAGAGACCCAGTACTTC. Translation: CASSLDPGASGETQYF.

This clonotype was found many times. The chain employs TRBV30 and TRBJ2-1; 8 positions match TRBD2. Per germline, CDR1 GTSNPN and CDR2 SVGIG (reference sequence). CDR3 size: 14 residues. V shed 5 bases, J shed 5 bases, and the junction held 8 bases outside the gene matches. The CDR3 loop reads CAWSGTREDNEQFF. CDR3 nucleotides: TGTGCCTGGTCAGGGACTAGGGAGGACAATGAGCAGTTCTTC.

Ten or more counts support this clonotype. The chain couples TRBV2 to TRBJ1-2; D call uncertain. Germline lookup yields CDR1 SNHLY and CDR2 FYNNEI. Trimming removed 0 bases at V and 4 bases at J, with 9 bases between. This CDR3 is 14 amino acids long. CDR3 sequence: CASSEARQTYGYTF. In nucleotides, the CDR3 is TGTGCCAGCAGTGAAGCGCGCCAGACCTATGGCTACACCTTC.

A word on this clonotype: With a much larger clone just one base away, this may be a read error. This chain uses TRBV11-1 with TRBJ2-2; 7 nucleotides align to TRBD2. Germline assignment: CDR1 SGHAT and CDR2 FQDESV (reference sequence). This CDR3 comprises 15 residues. The CDR3 region is CASSSNRGEAGEPFF. In DNA, the CDR3 is TGTGCCAGCAGCTCCAATCGGGGGGAGGCCGGGGAGCCGTTTTTT.

V gene TRBV12-3 or TRBV12-4 combines with J gene TRBJ1-1, with D perhaps TRBD1 (6 bases). Trimming removed 7 bases at V and 3 bases at J, with 15 bases between. The CDR3 contains 14 residues. CDR3 loop: CASTPAGGDTEAFF. In DNA form, the CDR3 reads TGTGCCAGCACCCCCGCGGGGGGCGACACTGAAGCTTTCTTT.

This clonotype was seen at least ten times. The genes are TRBV7-2 and TRBJ2-7; D is uncertain. This CDR3 contains 13 residues. V was cut by 4 bases and J by 1 base, with 8 bases left in between. CDR1 is SGHTA and CDR2 is FQGNSA in the germline V gene. CDR3 amino acids: CASSSAQSYEQYF. The CDR3 DNA is TGTGCCAGCAGCTCCGCCCAGTCCTACGAGCAGTACTTC.

Many counts were recorded for this clonotype. The chain has TRBV20-1 and TRBJ2-7; D gene uncertain. The CDR3 is made up of 14 amino acids. CDR1 is DFQATT and CDR2 is SNEGSKA in the germline V gene (reference sequence). The ends were cut back, 1 base at V and 3 bases at J, with 13 bases in the middle. CDR3 loop: CSARVPLVNYEQYF. CDR3 in DNA: TGCAGTGCTAGAGTCCCGTTAGTTAACTACGAGCAGTACTTC.

This clonotype was counted ten times or more. The chain carries TRBV5-1 and TRBJ2-2; D not certain. Trimming pared 1 base from V and 0 bases from J, leaving 10 bases between. The germline V gene encodes CDR1 SGHRS and CDR2 YFSETQ. CDR3 size: 16 residues. The CDR3: CASSLRGTTNTGELFF. The CDR3 DNA follows: TGCGCCAGCAGCTTGCGAGGAACCACGAACACCGGGGAGCTGTTTTTT.

The sample holds a few counts of this clonotype. The chain couples TRBV28 to TRBJ2-1, with a possible D match to TRBD1 (5 bases). With 6 bases removed from V and 15 bases from J, the gap between germline ends came to 18 bases. This CDR3 has 12 residues. Per germline, CDR1 MDHEN and CDR2 SYDVKM. CDR3 loop: CASRRTGNKWFF. The CDR3 DNA sequence: TGTGCCAGCAGAAGAACAGGTAACAAATGGTTCTTC. The complete variable domain, with remaining parts taken from reference TRBV28 and TRBJ2-1, reads DVKVTQSSRYLVKRTGEKVFLECVQDMDHENMFWYRQDPGLGLRLIYFSYDVKMKEKGDIPEGYSVSREKKERFSLILESASTNQTSMYLCASRRTGNKWFFGPGTRLTVL.

The chain is built from TRBV19 and TRBJ1-1; D unclear. CDR3 length: 15 residues. V was pared by 1 base and J by 0 bases, with 9 bases between. CDR1 and CDR2 from the germline V gene are LNHDA and SQIVND (reference sequence). The CDR3 DNA reads TGTGCCAGTAGTATAGTAAAAGGGTTGAACACTGAAGCTTTCTTT. Translating it yields CASSIVKGLNTEAFF.

Concerning this clonotype itself: One end of the junction fails to match germline, which may point to a read error. The chain links TRBV7-2 to TRBJ1-4, with D possibly matching TRBD1 (5 bases). The CDR3 runs 16 residues. Germline V gene data show CDR1 as SGHTA and CDR2 as FQGNSA. The DNA for the CDR3 is TGCGCCAGCAGCCAAGACAGCAGCCCAACTAATGAAAAACTGTTTTTT. Residues: CASSQDSSPTNEKLFF. The full variable domain, completed using reference TRBV7-2 and TRBJ1-4, is GAGVSQSPSNKVTEKGKDVELRCDPISGHTALYWYRQSLGQGLEFLIYFQGNSAPDKSGLPSDRFSAERTGGSVSTLTIQRTQQEDSAVYLCASSQDSSPTNEKLFFGSGTQLSVL.

This clonotype was recorded at least ten times. The rearrangement uses TRBV4-2 and TRBJ1-1, with no clear D. V lost 1 base to trimming and J lost 3 bases, with 9 bases between them. This CDR3 contains 14 residues. Germline lookup yields CDR1 LGHNA and CDR2 YNFKEQ. CDR3 in amino acids: CASSQAGSYTEAFF. The CDR3 DNA reads TGTGCCAGCAGCCAAGCGGGGTCCTACACTGAAGCTTTCTTT.

Remarks on this clonotype: A much larger clone lies a single base off, so this may be a read error. The chain couples TRBV7-8 to TRBJ2-1; 8 bases line up with TRBD2. V gave up 8 bases and J gave up 6 bases; unmatched junction bases: 15. CDR3 size: 16 residues. The V gene's germline CDR1 is SGHVS and CDR2 FQNEAQ. CDR3 in DNA: TGTGCCAGCGGCCTCTTGTACGGGGGGGGCATCAATGAGCAGTTCTTC. This translates into CASGLLYGGGINEQFF.

The chain uses TRBV6-4 and TRBJ1-5; D is undetermined. CDR3 length: 15 residues. V was cut by 6 bases and J by 5 bases, with 17 bases left in between. Germline assignment: CDR1 MRHNA and CDR2 SNTAGT. CDR3 residues: CASSPPRRWDQPQHF. The CDR3 nucleotides are TGTGCCAGCAGCCCCCCCCGCCGATGGGATCAGCCCCAGCATTTT.

This clonotype was counted between two and nine times. V gene TRBV4-2 combines with J gene TRBJ1-2; 10 bases match TRBD1. Germline V gives CDR1 LGHNA, CDR2 YNFKEQ. The CDR3 runs to 13 residues. V lost 4 bases and J lost 5; bases outside the gene matches: 1. For the CDR3, the DNA is TGTGCCAGCAGCCGGGGACAGGGGTATGGCTACACCTTC. It encodes CASSRGQGYGYTF.

The chain has TRBV5-1 and TRBJ2-1, with D unresolved. Trimming left V 0 bases short and J 6 bases short, with 10 bases between. Germline CDR1 SGHRS, CDR2 YFSETQ. The CDR3 sequence is 14 residues long. CDR3 sequence (DNA): TGCGCCAGCAGCTTGGCCACAACGGTCAATGAGCAGTTCTTC. As protein: CASSLATTVNEQFF.

J is TRBJ1-2 and V is TRBV6-1; maybe TRBD1 (6 bases). The V and J ends lost 7 bases and 4 bases respectively, with 13 bases between them. This CDR3 contains 13 residues. The germline gives CDR1 MNHNS, CDR2 SASEGT. Here the CDR3 DNA reads TGTGCCAGCATGGAGACGGGGGCCTATGGCTACACCTTC. As protein: CASMETGAYGYTF.